This note documents a single TCR beta chain sequence. Its antigen is not identified. The V gene's germline CDR1 is DFQATT and CDR2 SNEGSKA (reference sequence). This CDR3 comprises 15 residues. The source of the sample is a study of monozygotic twins with inflammatory bowel disease. Study results and limitations: With inverse Simpson as the measure, TCRbeta diversity was lower in IBD patients than in healthy co-twins.

TCRdb re-called the 5' RACE reads and catalogs CDR3 proteins one per entry, DNA excluded. The sample includes about 440,000 distinct CDR3 sequences. The sequenced sample consisted of blood. The chain uses TRBV20-1 and TRBJ1-5. This TCR was sampled from a human donor with ulcerative colitis or Crohn's disease, or a healthy co-twin of an affected twin (not recorded which). CDR3 sequence reads: CSASSGNGGDQPQHF.